This TCR beta chain is from a study of T-cell reconstitution after alpha-beta-depleted transplantation in children. Unique molecular identifiers featured in how the TCRbeta library was prepared. Using its own MiXCR run on the PCR reads, TCRdb lists one record per CDR3 protein. The table has about 610,000 distinct CDR3 sequences, under 12% seen once. V was pared by 4 bases and J by 4 bases, with 20 bases between. The CDR3 is 17 amino acids. Germline assignment: CDR1 SGHTA and CDR2 FQGNSA. This TCR was recovered from a human donor who donated a stem cell graft to a child with acute myeloid leukemia. The gene calls are TRBV7-2 and TRBJ2-1; weak D call: TRBD2 (7 bases). The starting material was PBMCs from the stem cell graft donor, obtained from the stem cell graft. This CDR3 reads CASSSQGGGSGYNEQFF. CDR3 nucleotides: TGTGCCAGCAGCTCCCAAGGGGGGGGATCCGGGTACAATGAGCAGTTCTTC.